This section outlines one TCR beta chain sequence together with its context. As yet, its antigen is unknown. Germline loops: CDR1 SEHNR, CDR2 FQNEAQ (reference sequence). This CDR3 contains 17 residues. The V and J ends lost 5 bases and 4 bases respectively, with 23 bases between them. Clones were read by immunoSEQ multiplex PCR, and TCRdb kept only the in-frame ones, dropping some. This sample has 150,000 to 180,000 clones; 75% to 95% occur once, and the top ten carry over 1.5%. This entry comes from a study of T cell responses to AZD1222 COVID-19 vaccine. Across the whole study: Second doses at about 4 or about 12 weeks were pooled.

Study observations and caveats: Following two doses of AZD1222, Spike-specific TCR breadth and depth rose. Seropositivity was recorded at baseline in only 6 or 7 AZD1222 recipients.

This material consisted of peripheral blood, taken on day 0 of AZD1222 vaccination. This receptor was obtained from an adult in good health. The chain links TRBV7-9 to TRBJ2-5, with D maybe TRBD2 (7 bases). CDR3 in DNA: TGTGCCAGCAGCCCGCCCACAGGGAGGGTAATGTCAGAGACCCAGTACTTC. Amino acids: CASSPPTGRVMSETQYF.